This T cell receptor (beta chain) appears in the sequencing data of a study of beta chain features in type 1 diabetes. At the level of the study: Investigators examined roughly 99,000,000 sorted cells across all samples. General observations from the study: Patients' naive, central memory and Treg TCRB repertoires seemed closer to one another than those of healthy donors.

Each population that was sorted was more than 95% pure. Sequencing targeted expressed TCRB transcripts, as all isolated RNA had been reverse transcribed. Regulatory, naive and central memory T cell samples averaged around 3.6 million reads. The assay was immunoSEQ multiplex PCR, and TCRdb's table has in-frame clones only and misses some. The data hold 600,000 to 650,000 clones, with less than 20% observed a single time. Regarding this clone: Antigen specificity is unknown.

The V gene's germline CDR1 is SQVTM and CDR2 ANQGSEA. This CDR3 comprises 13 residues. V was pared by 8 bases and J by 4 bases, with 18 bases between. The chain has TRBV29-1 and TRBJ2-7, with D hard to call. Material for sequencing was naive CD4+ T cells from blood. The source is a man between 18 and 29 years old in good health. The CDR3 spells CSFSSGVVYEQYF. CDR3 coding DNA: TGCAGCTTCTCCTCAGGAGTAGTGTACGAGCAGTACTTC.